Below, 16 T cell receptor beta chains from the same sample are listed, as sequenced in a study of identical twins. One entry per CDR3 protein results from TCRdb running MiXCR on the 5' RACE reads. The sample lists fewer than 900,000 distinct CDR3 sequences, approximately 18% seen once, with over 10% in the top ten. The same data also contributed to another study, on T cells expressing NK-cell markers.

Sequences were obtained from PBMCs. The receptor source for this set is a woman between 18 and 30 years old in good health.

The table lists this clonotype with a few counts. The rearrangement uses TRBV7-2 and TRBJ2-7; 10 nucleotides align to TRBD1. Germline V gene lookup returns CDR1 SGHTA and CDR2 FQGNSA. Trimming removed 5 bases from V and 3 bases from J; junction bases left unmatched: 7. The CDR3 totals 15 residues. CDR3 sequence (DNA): TGTGCCAGCAGCCCCGACAGGGGGCAATTCTACGAGCAGTACTTC. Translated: CASSPDRGQFYEQYF.

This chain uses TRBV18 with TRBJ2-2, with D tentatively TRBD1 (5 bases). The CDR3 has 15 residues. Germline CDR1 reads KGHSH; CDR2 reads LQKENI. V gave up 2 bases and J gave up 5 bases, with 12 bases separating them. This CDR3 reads CASSPGGRVTGELFF. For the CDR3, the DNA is TGTGCCAGCTCACCAGGCGGCAGGGTTACCGGGGAGCTGTTTTTT.

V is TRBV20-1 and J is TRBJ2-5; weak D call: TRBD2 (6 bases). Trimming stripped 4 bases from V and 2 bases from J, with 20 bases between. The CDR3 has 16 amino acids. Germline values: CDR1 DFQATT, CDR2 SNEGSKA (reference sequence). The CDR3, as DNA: TGCAGTGCTACACGACTAGTAGGCGGGGATCAAGAGACCCAGTACTTC. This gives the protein CSATRLVGGDQETQYF.

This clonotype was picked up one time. The CDR3 sequence: CASSSPLRGEHEQYF. CDR3 nucleotide sequence: TGTGCCAGCAGCTCGCCTCTTAGGGGGGAACACGAGCAGTACTTC. This sequence joins TRBV7-2 and TRBJ2-7; D may correspond to TRBD1 or TRBD2 (6 bases each). Trimming stripped 4 bases from V and 5 bases from J, with 18 bases between. Germline CDR1 is SGHTA and CDR2 is FQGNSA. CDR3 size: 15 residues.

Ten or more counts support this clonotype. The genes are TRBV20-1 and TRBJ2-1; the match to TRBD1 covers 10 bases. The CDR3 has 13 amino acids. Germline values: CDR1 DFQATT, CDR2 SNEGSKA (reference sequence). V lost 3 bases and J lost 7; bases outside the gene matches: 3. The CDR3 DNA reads TGCAGTGCTAGGGACAGGGGGAGGAATGAGCAGTTCTTC. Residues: CSARDRGRNEQFF.

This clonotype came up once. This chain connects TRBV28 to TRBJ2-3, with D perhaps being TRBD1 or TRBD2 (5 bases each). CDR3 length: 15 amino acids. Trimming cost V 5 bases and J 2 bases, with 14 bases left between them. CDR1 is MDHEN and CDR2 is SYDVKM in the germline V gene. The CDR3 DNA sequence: TGTGCCAGCAGTCCAGGGACGGTAGACACAGATACGCAGTATTTT. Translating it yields CASSPGTVDTDTQYF.

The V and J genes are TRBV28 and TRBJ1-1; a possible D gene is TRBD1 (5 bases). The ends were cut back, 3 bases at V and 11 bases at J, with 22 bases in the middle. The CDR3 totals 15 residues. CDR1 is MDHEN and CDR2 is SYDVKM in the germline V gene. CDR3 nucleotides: TGTGCCAGCAGTTTGAACGTTGGAGGGGCTAAGAGCGCTTTCTTT. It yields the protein CASSLNVGGAKSAFF.

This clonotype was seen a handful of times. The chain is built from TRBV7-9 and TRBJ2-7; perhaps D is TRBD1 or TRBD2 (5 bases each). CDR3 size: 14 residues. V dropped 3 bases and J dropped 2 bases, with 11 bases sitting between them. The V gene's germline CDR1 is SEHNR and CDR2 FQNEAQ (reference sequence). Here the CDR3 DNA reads TGTGCCAGCAGCTTCCGGGACGGACCCTACGAGCAGTACTTC. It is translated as CASSFRDGPYEQYF.

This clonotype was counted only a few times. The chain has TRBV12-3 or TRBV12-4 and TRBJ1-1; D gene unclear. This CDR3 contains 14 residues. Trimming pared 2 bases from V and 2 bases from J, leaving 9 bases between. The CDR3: CASSLIRLNTEAFF. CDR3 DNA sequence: TGTGCCAGCAGTTTAATTCGGTTAAACACTGAAGCTTTCTTT.

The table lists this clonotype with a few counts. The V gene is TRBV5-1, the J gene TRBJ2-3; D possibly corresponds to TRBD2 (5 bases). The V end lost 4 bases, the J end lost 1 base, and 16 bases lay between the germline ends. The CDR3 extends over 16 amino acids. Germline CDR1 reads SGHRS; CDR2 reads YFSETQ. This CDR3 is CASSPPWEPGTDTQYF. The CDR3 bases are TGCGCCAGCAGCCCCCCCTGGGAGCCTGGCACAGATACGCAGTATTTT.

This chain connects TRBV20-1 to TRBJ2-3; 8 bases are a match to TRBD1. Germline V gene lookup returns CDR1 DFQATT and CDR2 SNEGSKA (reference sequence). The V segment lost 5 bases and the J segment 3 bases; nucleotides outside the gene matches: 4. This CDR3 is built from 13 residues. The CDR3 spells CSADRGQTDTQYF. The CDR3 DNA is TGCAGTGCTGACAGGGGTCAGACAGATACGCAGTATTTT.

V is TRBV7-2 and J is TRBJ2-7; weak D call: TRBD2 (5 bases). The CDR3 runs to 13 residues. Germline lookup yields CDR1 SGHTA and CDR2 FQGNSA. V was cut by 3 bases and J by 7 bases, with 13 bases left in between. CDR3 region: CASSFPLTGEQYF. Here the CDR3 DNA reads TGTGCCAGCAGCTTCCCGCTAACGGGAGAGCAGTACTTC.

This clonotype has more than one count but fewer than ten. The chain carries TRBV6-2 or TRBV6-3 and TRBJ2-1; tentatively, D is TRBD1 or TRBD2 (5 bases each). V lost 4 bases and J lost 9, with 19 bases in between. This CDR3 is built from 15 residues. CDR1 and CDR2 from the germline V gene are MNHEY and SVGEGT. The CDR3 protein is CASSSPAGARREQFF. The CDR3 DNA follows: TGTGCCAGCAGTTCTCCTGCCGGGGCGCGGCGTGAGCAGTTCTTC.

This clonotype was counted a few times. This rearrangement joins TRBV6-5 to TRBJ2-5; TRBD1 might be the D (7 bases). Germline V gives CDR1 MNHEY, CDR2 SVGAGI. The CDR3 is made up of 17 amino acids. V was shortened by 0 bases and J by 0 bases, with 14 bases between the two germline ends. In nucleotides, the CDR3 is TGTGCCAGCAGTTACTCGGGGCCAGGGGGGTACCAAGAGACCCAGTACTTC. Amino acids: CASSYSGPGGYQETQYF.

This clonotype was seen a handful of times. The CDR3 DNA follows: TGCAGTGCTAGCTTGGCAGGGGAGAAGTACGAGCAGTACTTC. Translating it yields CSASLAGEKYEQYF. The chain uses TRBV20-1 and TRBJ2-7; TRBD1 might be the D (6 bases). The CDR3 has 14 residues. Trimming cost V 3 bases and J 4 bases, with 16 bases left between them. Germline V gives CDR1 DFQATT, CDR2 SNEGSKA (reference sequence).

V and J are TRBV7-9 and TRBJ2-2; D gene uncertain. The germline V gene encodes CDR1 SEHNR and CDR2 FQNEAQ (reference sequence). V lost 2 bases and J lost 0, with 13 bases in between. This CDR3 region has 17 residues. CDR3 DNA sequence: TGTGCCAGCAGCTTACCCCTCTCTGATACGAACACCGGGGAGCTGTTTTTT. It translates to CASSLPLSDTNTGELFF.